This entry describes one T cell receptor (beta chain). Its target is unknown. With the Oncomine TCR Beta short-read assay, DNA from cultured CD4+ T cells was sequenced. CD4+ T cells were cultured, and genomic DNA was extracted from them. TCRdb called the PCR reads again in MiXCR, with one record for every CDR3 protein. Here the sample spans more than 9,000 distinct CDR3 sequences, around 48% being singletons. This sample is drawn from a study of vaccination and CD4 T cells after COVID-19. About the research overall: Post-COVID draws came a median approximately 94 days after diagnosis (range 35 to 161).

Germline V gene lookup returns CDR1 LGHDT and CDR2 YNNKEL (reference sequence). Trimming stripped 2 bases from V and 0 bases from J, with 11 bases between. The CDR3 consists of 16 residues. Stated treatment: approximately 9-day PBMC culture with coronavirus spike peptide pools or control peptides (ViraFEST assay). Peptide pool stimulation in ViraFEST expanded antigen-specific T cells, whose TCRs were then sequenced. Sequenced sample: CD4+ T cells from blood, cultured in vitro. The rearrangement joins TRBV3-1 to TRBJ1-5, with D possibly matching TRBD1 (6 bases). This clonotype was obtained from a human donor who had recovered from COVID-19. The CDR3 reads CASSQRGALSNQPQHF. The CDR3 DNA reads as TGTGCCAGCAGCCAACGGGGGGCGCTTAGCAATCAGCCCCAGCATTTT.